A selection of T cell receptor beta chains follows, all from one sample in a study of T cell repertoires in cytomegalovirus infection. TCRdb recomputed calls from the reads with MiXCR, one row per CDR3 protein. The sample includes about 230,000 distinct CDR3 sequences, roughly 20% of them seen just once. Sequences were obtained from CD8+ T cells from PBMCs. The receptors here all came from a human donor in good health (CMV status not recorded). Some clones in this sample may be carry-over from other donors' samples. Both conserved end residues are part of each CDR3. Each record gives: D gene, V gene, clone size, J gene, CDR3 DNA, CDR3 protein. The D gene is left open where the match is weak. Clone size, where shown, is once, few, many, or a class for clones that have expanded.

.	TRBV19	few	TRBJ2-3	TGTGCCAGCGGCCGGGACTTCACAGATACGCAGTATTTT	CASGRDFTDTQYF
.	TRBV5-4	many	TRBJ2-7	TGTGCCAGCAGGGGGGGTGACGAGCAGTACTTC	CASRGGDEQYF
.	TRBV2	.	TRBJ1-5	TGTGCCAGCAGTGAGTGGGTGGATCAGCCCCAGCATTTT	CASSEWVDQPQHF
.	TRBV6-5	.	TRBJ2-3	TGTGCCAGCAGTTACTTTGTCACGCCAGATACGCAGTATTTT	CASSYFVTPDTQYF
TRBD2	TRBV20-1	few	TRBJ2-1	TGCAGTGCACGGACTAGAGGTGGTCCCGAGCAGTTCTTC	CSARTRGGPEQFF
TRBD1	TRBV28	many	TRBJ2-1	TGTGCCAGCAGTTTGGGGACAGGGGTCTACAATGAGCAGTTCTTC	CASSLGTGVYNEQFF
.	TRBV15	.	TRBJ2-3	TGTGCCACCAGCATCCGAGGGGTGCCAGATACGCAGTATTTT	CATSIRGVPDTQYF
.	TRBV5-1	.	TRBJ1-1	TGCGCCAGCAGCTTGCTTGGGATGAACACTGAAGCTTTCTTT	CASSLLGMNTEAFF
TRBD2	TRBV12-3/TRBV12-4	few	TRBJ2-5	TGTGCCAGCAGTTTAGGCGGGGGGGGTGAGACCCAGTACTTC	CASSLGGGGETQYF
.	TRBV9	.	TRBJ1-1	TGTGCCAGCAGCGTAGGCCAACTCACTGAAGCTTTCTTT	CASSVGQLTEAFF
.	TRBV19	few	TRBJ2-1	TGTGCCAGTAGTGCCTTACTAGCCGCTGAGCAGTTCTTC	CASSALLAAEQFF
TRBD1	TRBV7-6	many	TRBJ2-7	TGTGCCAGCAGCTTAGGACAGGGGGCGGAAGAGCAGTACTTC	CASSLGQGAEEQYF